Listed below are T cell receptor beta chains from one sample, sequenced in a study of shared clonotypes between healthy human individuals. The method was immunoSEQ multiplex PCR; TCRdb's version includes in-frame clones alone and lacks a portion of them. The sample consists of about 2.1 million clones, around 95% of them appearing once. Sequenced input: naive CD8+ T cells from PBMCs. Receptors originate from a man between 18 and 35 years old in good health. Some clones in this sample may be carry-over from other donors' samples. The CDR3 runs from the conserved cysteine through the conserved F or W. A D gene is named only where the DNA matches it firmly. Size is omitted from some rows. Given values are once, few, many or a class for expanded clones.

len: 15; v_gene: TRBV27; j_gene: TRBJ2-6; d_gene: .; abundance: .; CDR3nt: TGTGCCAGCACCTCGGGGTCCTCTGGGGCCAACGTCCTGACTTTC; CDR3aa: CASTSGSSGANVLTF
len: 15; v_gene: TRBV27; j_gene: TRBJ2-2; d_gene: TRBD1; abundance: .; CDR3nt: TGTGCCAGCAGTTTTCGGGACAGGGTCACCGGGGAGCTGTTTTTT; CDR3aa: CASSFRDRVTGELFF
len: 16; v_gene: TRBV6-1; j_gene: TRBJ2-3; d_gene: .; abundance: .; CDR3nt: TGTGCCAGCAGTGAACTTGGAGGACCCAGCACAGATACGCAGTATTTT; CDR3aa: CASSELGGPSTDTQYF
len: 14; v_gene: TRBV2; j_gene: TRBJ2-5; d_gene: .; abundance: .; CDR3nt: TGTGCCAGCACTCGGACGGTTTCGAGGGAGACCCAGTACTTC; CDR3aa: CASTRTVSRETQYF
len: 16; v_gene: TRBV4-1; j_gene: TRBJ2-7; d_gene: .; abundance: .; CDR3nt: TGCGCCAGCAGCCAGCACGTAACGGGACTCCCGTACGAGCAGTACTTC; CDR3aa: CASSQHVTGLPYEQYF
len: 17; v_gene: TRBV5-1; j_gene: TRBJ2-7; d_gene: .; abundance: .; CDR3nt: TGCGCCAGCAGCTCGGAGTCTCTGGAGGGCTCTTACTACGAGCAGTACTTC; CDR3aa: CASSSESLEGSYYEQYF
len: 14; v_gene: TRBV28; j_gene: TRBJ1-4; d_gene: .; abundance: .; CDR3nt: TGTGCCAGCAGCACAGGGTCGGCTAATGAAAAACTGTTTTTT; CDR3aa: CASSTGSANEKLFF
len: 20; v_gene: TRBV7-6; j_gene: TRBJ2-5; d_gene: .; abundance: .; CDR3nt: TGTGCCAGCAGCTCCCCCGCTGGGTTCGGGGACGGCGGGATCCAAGAGACCCAGTACTTC; CDR3aa: CASSSPAGFGDGGIQETQYF
len: 14; v_gene: TRBV27; j_gene: TRBJ1-2; d_gene: .; abundance: .; CDR3nt: TGTGCCAGCAGTTTTCTCGCAGGGATGTATGGCTACACCTTC; CDR3aa: CASSFLAGMYGYTF
len: 16; v_gene: TRBV4-3; j_gene: TRBJ2-1; d_gene: .; abundance: .; CDR3nt: TGCGCCAGCAGCCAAGGGCCATATCTCTCCTACAATGAGCAGTTCTTC; CDR3aa: CASSQGPYLSYNEQFF
len: 16; v_gene: TRBV4-1; j_gene: TRBJ2-2; d_gene: .; abundance: once; CDR3nt: TGCGCCAGCAGCCTCGCACCGGGACCTAGAACCGGGGAGCTGTTTTTT; CDR3aa: CASSLAPGPRTGELFF
len: 15; v_gene: TRBV6-5; j_gene: TRBJ2-7; d_gene: .; abundance: .; CDR3nt: TGTGCCAGCAGTTACGGATCTTCGGATTACTACGAGCAGTACTTC; CDR3aa: CASSYGSSDYYEQYF
len: 13; v_gene: TRBV10-3; j_gene: TRBJ1-2; d_gene: .; abundance: once; CDR3nt: TGTGCCATCAGTGAGTCATTAACAGGGGGCTACACCTTC; CDR3aa: CAISESLTGGYTF
len: 18; v_gene: TRBV5-4; j_gene: TRBJ2-5; d_gene: TRBD2; abundance: .; CDR3nt: TGTGCCAGCAGCTCCTCCGAACTAGCGGGATATTACCAAGAGACCCAGTACTTC; CDR3aa: CASSSSELAGYYQETQYF
len: 16; v_gene: TRBV7-2; j_gene: TRBJ2-1; d_gene: .; abundance: .; CDR3nt: TGTGCCAGCAGCTTAGTAGTGGTAAGGTCCCACAATGAGCAGTTCTTC; CDR3aa: CASSLVVVRSHNEQFF
len: 14; v_gene: TRBV28; j_gene: TRBJ1-5; d_gene: .; abundance: .; CDR3nt: TGTGCCAGCAGTTTAAGGGTCAGCAATCAGCCCCAGCATTTT; CDR3aa: CASSLRVSNQPQHF
len: 13; v_gene: TRBV27; j_gene: TRBJ2-5; d_gene: .; abundance: .; CDR3nt: TGTGCCAGCAGCGTTACAGGGCGGGGGACCCAGTACTTC; CDR3aa: CASSVTGRGTQYF
len: 14; v_gene: TRBV29-1; j_gene: TRBJ2-2; d_gene: TRBD1; abundance: .; CDR3nt: TGCAGCGTATGGACAGGGTTGAACACCGGGGAGCTGTTTTTT; CDR3aa: CSVWTGLNTGELFF
len: 13; v_gene: TRBV9; j_gene: TRBJ2-1; d_gene: .; abundance: .; CDR3nt: TGTGCCAGCAGCGTAGGGGCGCAAAATGAGCAGTTCTTC; CDR3aa: CASSVGAQNEQFF
len: 15; v_gene: TRBV27; j_gene: TRBJ2-1; d_gene: TRBD2; abundance: .; CDR3nt: TGTGCCAGCACGATCCGAACTAGCGGGATCTATGAGCAGTTCTTC; CDR3aa: CASTIRTSGIYEQFF
len: 15; v_gene: TRBV4-1; j_gene: TRBJ2-3; d_gene: TRBD1; abundance: .; CDR3nt: TGCGCCAGCAGCCACGGACAGGGGAGCACAGATACGCAGTATTTT; CDR3aa: CASSHGQGSTDTQYF
len: 15; v_gene: TRBV6-1; j_gene: TRBJ2-7; d_gene: .; abundance: .; CDR3nt: TGTGCCAGCAGTGAACGTCGGGATAATCCCTACGAGCAGTACTTC; CDR3aa: CASSERRDNPYEQYF
len: 14; v_gene: TRBV5-1; j_gene: TRBJ2-1; d_gene: .; abundance: .; CDR3nt: TGCGCCAGCAGCTTGGAAGTAAAATACAATGAGCAGTTCTTC; CDR3aa: CASSLEVKYNEQFF
len: 16; v_gene: TRBV9; j_gene: TRBJ2-7; d_gene: TRBD1; abundance: .; CDR3nt: TGTGCCAGCAGCGTATATTCCGGGACAGGGGTATACGAGCAGTACTTC; CDR3aa: CASSVYSGTGVYEQYF
len: 15; v_gene: TRBV9; j_gene: TRBJ1-1; d_gene: .; abundance: .; CDR3nt: TGTGCCAGCAGCGTAGGGGGCAGTTGGAACACTGAAGCTTTCTTT; CDR3aa: CASSVGGSWNTEAFF
len: 13; v_gene: TRBV28; j_gene: TRBJ2-5; d_gene: .; abundance: .; CDR3nt: TGTGCCAGCAGTTTGAATATCGCGGAGACCCAGTACTTC; CDR3aa: CASSLNIAETQYF
len: 15; v_gene: TRBV28; j_gene: TRBJ2-7; d_gene: TRBD2; abundance: .; CDR3nt: TGTGCCAGCATTAAGACTAGCGGGCTTCCCTACGAGCAGTACTTC; CDR3aa: CASIKTSGLPYEQYF
len: 14; v_gene: TRBV4-2; j_gene: TRBJ1-2; d_gene: .; abundance: .; CDR3nt: TGTGCCAGCAGCCAAGTTACAGGTCCCGATGGCTACACCTTC; CDR3aa: CASSQVTGPDGYTF
len: 17; v_gene: TRBV7-9; j_gene: TRBJ2-1; d_gene: TRBD2; abundance: .; CDR3nt: TGTGCCAGCAACTCTTTAGCGGGAGGACACTCCTACAATGAGCAGTTCTTC; CDR3aa: CASNSLAGGHSYNEQFF
len: 12; v_gene: TRBV6-1; j_gene: TRBJ1-1; d_gene: .; abundance: .; CDR3nt: TGTGCCAGCAGTGACTGGGGAGCTGAAGCTTTCTTT; CDR3aa: CASSDWGAEAFF
len: 14; v_gene: TRBV6-1; j_gene: TRBJ2-7; d_gene: .; abundance: .; CDR3nt: TGTGCCAGCAGTGTTCGGGGGGCCGGCTACGAGCAGTACTTC; CDR3aa: CASSVRGAGYEQYF
len: 14; v_gene: TRBV7-8; j_gene: TRBJ2-5; d_gene: TRBD2; abundance: once; CDR3nt: TGTGCCAGCAGCTTAGAGGGGAGGGAAGAGACCCAGTACTTC; CDR3aa: CASSLEGREETQYF
len: 15; v_gene: TRBV5-1; j_gene: TRBJ2-1; d_gene: TRBD2; abundance: once; CDR3nt: TGCGCCAGCAGCCAGACTAGCGGGGCCTACAATGAGCAGTTCTTC; CDR3aa: CASSQTSGAYNEQFF
len: 15; v_gene: TRBV27; j_gene: TRBJ2-1; d_gene: TRBD2; abundance: .; CDR3nt: TGTGCCAGCAGTCTCTATAGCGGGAGGGCTGGTGAGCAGTTCTTC; CDR3aa: CASSLYSGRAGEQFF
len: 12; v_gene: TRBV5-1; j_gene: TRBJ2-1; d_gene: .; abundance: .; CDR3nt: TGCGCCAGCAGCCCGCGGGTTACTGAGCAGTTCTTC; CDR3aa: CASSPRVTEQFF
len: 13; v_gene: TRBV2; j_gene: TRBJ2-7; d_gene: .; abundance: .; CDR3nt: TGTGCCAGCAGCGGGACACAATCCTACGAGCAGTACTTC; CDR3aa: CASSGTQSYEQYF
len: 14; v_gene: TRBV15; j_gene: TRBJ1-1; d_gene: TRBD1; abundance: .; CDR3nt: TGTGCCACCAGCGGAGACAGGGGATGGGCTGAAGCTTTCTTT; CDR3aa: CATSGDRGWAEAFF
len: 16; v_gene: TRBV11-2; j_gene: TRBJ1-2; d_gene: .; abundance: .; CDR3nt: TGTGCCAGCAGCTTAATTCCTCGGGAGCGGAGCGGTGGCTACACCTTC; CDR3aa: CASSLIPRERSGGYTF
len: 11; v_gene: TRBV6-5; j_gene: TRBJ2-7; d_gene: .; abundance: .; CDR3nt: TGTGCCAGCAGTTCCATGAGCGAGCAGTACTTC; CDR3aa: CASSSMSEQYF
len: 17; v_gene: TRBV5-1; j_gene: TRBJ2-3; d_gene: .; abundance: .; CDR3nt: TGCGCCAGCAGCTTGGCCGGGACAACGGCGGCTACAGATACGCAGTATTTT; CDR3aa: CASSLAGTTAATDTQYF
len: 14; v_gene: TRBV12-5; j_gene: TRBJ2-7; d_gene: TRBD1; abundance: .; CDR3nt: TGTGCTAGTGGCCGGGACAGTCTCTCCTACGAGCAGTACTTC; CDR3aa: CASGRDSLSYEQYF
len: 14; v_gene: TRBV27; j_gene: TRBJ2-2; d_gene: TRBD2; abundance: .; CDR3nt: TGTGCCAGCAGTTTCGCGGGAGACACCGGGGAGCTGTTTTTT; CDR3aa: CASSFAGDTGELFF
len: 15; v_gene: TRBV11-2; j_gene: TRBJ2-3; d_gene: .; abundance: .; CDR3nt: TGTGCCAGCAGCCGCGACTCGAAAAGCACAGATACGCAGTATTTT; CDR3aa: CASSRDSKSTDTQYF
len: 8; v_gene: TRBV20-1; j_gene: TRBJ1-1; d_gene: .; abundance: few; CDR3nt: TGCAGTGCCCGAGAAGCTTTCTTT; CDR3aa: CSAREAFF
len: 16; v_gene: TRBV4-1; j_gene: TRBJ2-6; d_gene: .; abundance: .; CDR3nt: TGCGCCAGCAGCCAAGTGAGGTACTCTGGGGCCAACGTCCTGACTTTC; CDR3aa: CASSQVRYSGANVLTF
len: 15; v_gene: TRBV6-6; j_gene: TRBJ2-7; d_gene: TRBD1; abundance: .; CDR3nt: TGTGCCAGCAGTGACTTGACAGGGGGCATCTACGAGCAGTACTTC; CDR3aa: CASSDLTGGIYEQYF
len: 13; v_gene: TRBV7-9; j_gene: TRBJ1-2; d_gene: .; abundance: once; CDR3nt: TGTGCCAGCAGCCACAGGGATAACTATGGCTACACCTTC; CDR3aa: CASSHRDNYGYTF
len: 14; v_gene: TRBV18; j_gene: TRBJ2-7; d_gene: .; abundance: .; CDR3nt: TGTGCCAGCTCACCGGGGACGGAATTCTACGAGCAGTACTTC; CDR3aa: CASSPGTEFYEQYF
len: 14; v_gene: TRBV28; j_gene: TRBJ2-2; d_gene: .; abundance: .; CDR3nt: TGTGCCAGCAGTTTATCCAGCTACACCGGGGAGCTGTTTTTT; CDR3aa: CASSLSSYTGELFF
len: 13; v_gene: TRBV7-6; j_gene: TRBJ2-7; d_gene: .; abundance: .; CDR3nt: TGTGCCAGCAGCCCCAATCTCAGGCCCGAGCAGTACTTC; CDR3aa: CASSPNLRPEQYF
len: 12; v_gene: TRBV27; j_gene: TRBJ1-5; d_gene: .; abundance: .; CDR3nt: TGTGCCAGCACCGATGGGAATCAGCCCCAGCATTTT; CDR3aa: CASTDGNQPQHF
len: 12; v_gene: TRBV18; j_gene: TRBJ1-2; d_gene: .; abundance: few; CDR3nt: TGTGCCAGCTCATCGGACACCTATGGCTACACCTTC; CDR3aa: CASSSDTYGYTF
len: 12; v_gene: TRBV28; j_gene: TRBJ2-7; d_gene: .; abundance: .; CDR3nt: TGTGCCAGCAACCTAGGTGGGGGAGAGCAGTACTTC; CDR3aa: CASNLGGGEQYF
len: 16; v_gene: TRBV28; j_gene: TRBJ2-3; d_gene: .; abundance: .; CDR3nt: TGTGCCAGCAGTTTATCGACTGGGGTAGGCACAGATACGCAGTATTTT; CDR3aa: CASSLSTGVGTDTQYF
len: 16; v_gene: TRBV7-9; j_gene: TRBJ2-7; d_gene: .; abundance: .; CDR3nt: TGTGCCAGCAGCCCAGCCGGGGGCAGGGGGACCGACGAGCAGTACTTC; CDR3aa: CASSPAGGRGTDEQYF
len: 14; v_gene: TRBV28; j_gene: TRBJ1-4; d_gene: .; abundance: .; CDR3nt: TGTGCCAGCAGCTCCAGGGGCTCTAAGCGGAAACTGTTTTTT; CDR3aa: CASSSRGSKRKLFF
len: 16; v_gene: TRBV6-6; j_gene: TRBJ2-7; d_gene: TRBD2; abundance: .; CDR3nt: TGTGCCAGCAGCCCTGTGGCTAGCGGATTATCCTACGAGCAGTACTTC; CDR3aa: CASSPVASGLSYEQYF
len: 12; v_gene: TRBV5-1; j_gene: TRBJ2-7; d_gene: .; abundance: .; CDR3nt: TGCGCCAGCAGGGCAGTAGACTACGAGCAGTACTTC; CDR3aa: CASRAVDYEQYF
len: 15; v_gene: TRBV13; j_gene: TRBJ2-7; d_gene: .; abundance: .; CDR3nt: TGTGCCAGCAGCAGGGGGTTGAATTCCCTCTACGAGCAGTACTTC; CDR3aa: CASSRGLNSLYEQYF